This TCR beta chain was identified in a study of blood T cell repertoires in COVID-19. The wider study: PBMCs, B-cell-depleted T cells, or T cells provided the cDNA or gDNA that made up the material.

The data were produced by immunoSEQ multiplex PCR, yet TCRdb's version contains in-frame clones alone and is incomplete. The sample includes around 130,000 clones, about 80% of them seen just once. CDR1 MNHNY and CDR2 SVGAGI come from the germline V gene (reference sequence). The CDR3 is made up of 17 amino acids. Trimming took 5 bases from V and 3 from J; bases not matched to a gene: 6. V usage is TRBV6-6 and J usage is TRBJ2-1; 14 nucleotides agree with TRBD2. The TCR comes from a man in his forties with active or convalescent COVID-19. The specimen sequenced was peripheral blood. DNA of the CDR3: TGTGCCAGCAGTCGCCGACTAGCGGGGGGGCTCTACAATGAGCAGTTCTTC. It specifies CASSRRLAGGLYNEQFF.